The entry below gives a single TCR beta chain sequence along with its context. Measured with immunoSEQ multiplex PCR; TCRdb has only the in-frame clones, and not every one. Of about 250,000 clones listed, 86% are singletons. The record originates from a study of blood T cell repertoires in COVID-19. Study summary: Samples came from the United States, Italy and Spain, spanning acute and convalescent COVID-19. T cells, B-cell-depleted T cells, or PBMCs provided the cDNA or gDNA that served as material.

Residents of approximately 25 US areas, aged roughly 18 to 95 years, made up the participants. Each participant's cohort was designated according to participant-reported clinical history. The CDR3 contains 16 residues. Looked up from germline, CDR1 is MNHNS and CDR2 is SASEGT. After removal of 4 bases from V and 4 bases from J, the junction contained 3 bases not matched to a gene. Sequencing was done on a sample of PBMCs or T cells enriched from blood (not recorded which). The chain employs TRBV6-1 and TRBJ2-3, with TRBD2 identical over 15 bases. This sequence was found in a man aged 35-49 years who had recovered from COVID-19. The CDR3 region has the DNA TGTGCCAGCAGTGCGGGACTAGCGGGGGGCGCAGATACGCAGTATTTT. Translating gives CASSAGLAGGADTQYF.